This section outlines one T cell receptor beta chain sequence together with its context. Antigen specificity is unknown. Reverse transcribing all isolated RNA meant expressed TCRB transcripts were sequenced. The method was immunoSEQ multiplex PCR; TCRdb's version includes in-frame clones alone and lacks a portion of them. The data contain about 120,000 clones, around 17% of them singletons. J gave up 3 bases and V 5 bases, and 7 bases lay outside the gene matches. The CDR3 has 15 residues. Germline-derived CDR1 and CDR2 are SGHRS and YFSETQ. These data originate in a study of beta chain features in type 1 diabetes. On the study more broadly: Cell yields, age and gender were similar between patients and healthy donors.

Each donor gave one heparinised blood draw averaging around 120 mL. Sorted CD4+ subsets: naive, central memory, regulatory, stem cell-like memory (CD45RO/CCR7/CD25/CD127/CD95/CD27 panel). Study conclusions and caveats: Type 1 diabetes patients had moderately but significantly shorter TCRB CDR3s in all four CD4+ subsets.

The sequenced sample consisted of central memory CD4+ T cells from blood. The TCR was taken from a man aged 25 to 45 with type 1 diabetes. This sequence joins TRBV5-1 and TRBJ2-1; 8 nucleotides align to TRBD1. The CDR3 DNA reads TGCGCCAGCAGTCCCAGGACAGGGAGCTACAATGAGCAGTTCTTC. Translation: CASSPRTGSYNEQFF.